The next 19 T cell receptor beta chains were all read from a single sample in a study of T cell responses to AZD1222 COVID-19 vaccine. Assay: immunoSEQ multiplex PCR; the TCRdb copy retains only in-frame clones and omits some. The sample holds about 83,000 clones, approximately 88% seen once. The input for sequencing was peripheral blood, taken on day 0 of MenACWY control vaccination. The source is an adult in good health.

V usage is TRBV5-6 and J usage is TRBJ1-1; no definite D call. Trimming left V 2 bases short and J 8 bases short, with 7 bases between. The CDR3 extends over 11 amino acids. Germline CDR1 is SGHDT and CDR2 is YYEEEE. CDR3 nucleotides: TGTGCCAGCAGCTTAGGTCTGGAAGCTTTCTTT. This codes for CASSLGLEAFF.

The V and J genes are TRBV5-1 and TRBJ1-1, with D perhaps TRBD1 (5 bases). Germline assignment: CDR1 SGHRS and CDR2 YFSETQ. There are 14 residues in the CDR3. The V and J ends lost 7 bases and 8 bases respectively, with 21 bases between them. CDR3 nucleotide sequence: TGCGCCAGCCAACTAAGGGGAGGGCAATCGGAAGCTTTCTTT. Translation: CASQLRGGQSEAFF.

The chain uses TRBV9 and TRBJ2-7; TRBD1 matches 10 bases. The CDR3 is 14 residues long. With 3 bases clipped from V and 4 bases from J, the junction kept 4 bases outside the gene matches. Germline CDR1 and CDR2: SGDLS and YYNGEE. The CDR3: CASSGGQGGYEQYF. CDR3 DNA: TGTGCCAGCAGCGGTGGACAGGGGGGGTACGAGCAGTACTTC.

The genes are TRBV6-1 and TRBJ1-5; D not resolved. This CDR3 contains 13 residues. Germline CDR1 is MNHNS and CDR2 is SASEGT. V shed 1 base and J shed 6 bases, with 7 bases lying between them. CDR3 in amino acids: CASSEVSIQPQHF. CDR3 nucleotides: TGTGCCAGCAGTGAAGTGTCGATTCAGCCCCAGCATTTT.

This sequence joins TRBV28 and TRBJ1-5; no clear D. CDR3 length equals 16 residues. Per the germline V gene, CDR1 is MDHEN and CDR2 is SYDVKM. Trimming cost V 2 bases and J 0 bases, with 11 bases left between them. The DNA for the CDR3 is TGTGCCAGCAGTTTAAGTACCCTTTATAGCAATCAGCCCCAGCATTTT. Translating it yields CASSLSTLYSNQPQHF.

The chain employs TRBV7-9 and TRBJ1-4; no clear D gene. V was cut by 1 base and J by 3 bases, with 9 bases left in between. Germline V CDR1 and CDR2: SEHNR, FQNEAQ (reference sequence). This CDR3 region has 15 residues. CDR3 residues: CASSLDLWANEKLFF. The DNA of the CDR3 is TGTGCCAGCAGCTTAGATTTGTGGGCTAATGAAAAACTGTTTTTT.

This clone was found a few times. J is TRBJ2-7 and V is TRBV4-3; no definite D call. CDR3 length: 13 amino acids. V was shortened by 5 bases and J by 5 bases, with 13 bases between the two germline ends. From germline, CDR1 is LGHNA and CDR2 YSLEER. This CDR3 reads CASSGVPGHEQYF. The CDR3 nucleotides are TGCGCCAGCAGCGGAGTCCCCGGCCACGAGCAGTACTTC.

The table lists this clone with a count of one. The chain combines TRBV30 with TRBJ1-4; TRBD1 matches at 9 bases. The germline V gene encodes CDR1 GTSNPN and CDR2 SVGIG (reference sequence). The CDR3 runs to 13 residues. V shed 7 bases and J 5 bases; nucleotides not matched to a gene: 5. CDR3 in amino acids: CALTGGGNEKLFF. For the CDR3, the DNA is TGTGCCTTAACAGGGGGCGGGAATGAAAAACTGTTTTTT.

This chain joins TRBV18 and TRBJ2-5; 8 bases are shared with TRBD1. This CDR3 has 16 residues. After removal of 0 bases from V and 5 bases from J, the junction contained 8 bases not matched to a gene. The germline CDR1 and CDR2 sequences are KGHSH and LQKENI. As DNA, the CDR3 is TGTGCCAGCTCACCACCTCTTTCACAGGGGGACGAGACCCAGTACTTC. It translates to CASSPPLSQGDETQYF.

The V and J genes are TRBV2 and TRBJ2-2; D uncertain. The V gene's germline CDR1 is SNHLY and CDR2 FYNNEI. Between the trimmed V and J ends, which lost 2 bases and 4 bases, there was a span of 14 bases. CDR3 length: 16 amino acids. CDR3 sequence (DNA): TGTGCCAGCAGTGAATTGGGGATTTTCGGCACCGGGGAGCTGTTTTTT. Protein: CASSELGIFGTGELFF.

The chain carries TRBV6-5 and TRBJ2-1; TRBD2 agrees at 7 bases. The CDR3 runs 15 residues. CDR1 and CDR2 (germline): MNHEY, SVGAGI. Germline trimming cut 6 bases from V and 4 bases from J; bases unmatched to any gene: 9. CDR3: CASRRPSGGYNEQFF. DNA of the CDR3: TGTGCCAGCAGACGGCCTAGCGGAGGATACAATGAGCAGTTCTTC.

This chain connects TRBV3-1 (or the pseudogene TRBV3-2) to TRBJ1-1; unclear D gene. With 5 bases removed from V and 8 bases from J, the gap between germline ends came to 18 bases. In germline, CDR1 is LGHDT, CDR2 YNNKEL (reference sequence). This CDR3 is 14 amino acids long. DNA of the CDR3: TGTGCCAGCAGCTCTCGGAGGACGATAAACGAAGCTTTCTTT. It encodes CASSSRRTINEAFF.

The CDR3, as DNA: TGTGCCAGCAGCCTTACAAGGATGCTTAATGAAAAACTGTTTTTT. Protein product: CASSLTRMLNEKLFF. The gene calls are TRBV7-9 and TRBJ1-4; D unresolved. The CDR3 spans 15 residues. The ends were cut back, 5 bases at V and 4 bases at J, with 14 bases in the middle. Germline V lookup: CDR1 SEHNR, CDR2 FQNEAQ (reference sequence).

V and J are TRBV5-6 and TRBJ1-4, with 8 bases aligning to TRBD1. The CDR3 covers 17 residues. Per germline, CDR1 SGHDT and CDR2 YYEEEE. J was trimmed by 8 bases and V by 3 bases; bases with no gene match: 15. The CDR3 loop is CASSYQTQGAGIEKLFF. CDR3 sequence (DNA): TGTGCCAGCAGCTACCAAACCCAGGGGGCGGGGATAGAAAAACTGTTTTTT.

The CDR3 is CASSRLAGEDTQYF. CDR3 DNA sequence: TGTGCCAGCAGTCGACTAGCGGGTGAGGATACGCAGTATTTT. The gene calls are TRBV6-2 or TRBV6-3 and TRBJ2-3, with 10 bases that match TRBD2. After removal of 5 bases from V and 6 bases from J, the junction contained 5 bases not matched to a gene. Looked up from germline, CDR1 is MNHEY and CDR2 is SVGEGT. CDR3 length: 14 residues.

The chain employs TRBV27 and TRBJ2-7; 7 nucleotides align to TRBD1. CDR1 MNHEY and CDR2 SMNVEV come from the germline V gene (reference sequence). V trimming: 5 bases; J trimming: 1 base; junction bases outside the gene matches: 2. The CDR3 runs 13 residues. The DNA for the CDR3 is TGTGCCAGCAGTCCGGGACAGTCCTACGAGCAGTACTTC. Translated: CASSPGQSYEQYF.

The chain recombines TRBV4-3 with TRBJ1-4, with D uncertain. The CDR3 is made up of 16 amino acids. Germline V gene data show CDR1 as LGHNA and CDR2 as YSLEER. The V gene lost 4 bases and the J gene lost 0 bases, with 12 bases spanning the gap. The CDR3 spells CASSPLSGATNEKLFF. The CDR3 DNA sequence: TGCGCCAGCAGCCCTCTTAGTGGTGCAACTAATGAAAAACTGTTTTTT.

The chain joins TRBV30 to TRBJ2-7; tentative D call: TRBD1 (6 bases). The germline CDR1 and CDR2 sequences are GTSNPN and SVGIG (reference sequence). V lost 8 bases and J lost 2, with 13 bases in between. CDR3 length equals 12 residues. Here the CDR3 DNA reads TGTGCCCATCGGGACACCACCTACGAGCAGTACTTC. It specifies CAHRDTTYEQYF.

V and J are TRBV7-9 and TRBJ1-2, with no clear D. V was trimmed by 4 bases and J by 8 bases, leaving 14 bases between them. Germline values: CDR1 SEHNR, CDR2 FQNEAQ (reference sequence). This CDR3 comprises 13 residues. The CDR3 sequence: CASSWTQPGGYTF. The CDR3 nucleotides read TGTGCCAGCAGCTGGACCCAGCCGGGGGGCTACACCTTC.